One sample yielded the 28 T cell receptor beta chains listed below, sequenced in a study of T-cell memory formation after mild COVID-19. MiXCR, applied by TCRdb to the 5' RACE reads, yields one record per CDR3 protein. The table lists some 54,000 distinct CDR3 sequences, 9.5% of them singletons. The specimen was PBMCs or a T cell subset sorted from them (not recorded which). The receptors were sampled from a young man who had mild COVID-19 (a few samples of this study predate the infection). Cell type and time point are not known.

The V call is TRBV4-3, the J call TRBJ2-4, with no clear D. The V end was cut by 2 bases, the J end by 5 bases, with 10 bases between. The germline CDR1 and CDR2 sequences are LGHNA and YSLEER. There are 14 residues in the CDR3. The CDR3 loop reads CASSQNWVENIQYF. DNA of the CDR3: TGCGCCAGCAGCCAAAACTGGGTCGAAAACATTCAGTACTTC.

This clonotype was counted at least ten times. This sequence joins TRBV2 and TRBJ2-2; 9 bases are shared with TRBD1. The CDR3 consists of 15 residues. Germline loops: CDR1 SNHLY, CDR2 FYNNEI. V lost 5 bases to trimming and J lost 3 bases; unmatched junction nucleotides: 4. The CDR3, as DNA: TGTGCCAGCAGTAACGACAGGGGGGACACCGGGGAGCTGTTTTTT. Protein product: CASSNDRGDTGELFF.

This clonotype was seen more than once but under ten times. The rearrangement links TRBV7-2 to TRBJ2-7, with 9 bases fitting TRBD1. V was clipped by 1 base and J by 4 bases; unmatched bases: 2. Germline V gives CDR1 SGHTA, CDR2 FQGNSA. The CDR3 runs to 14 residues. The CDR3 nucleotides read TGTGCCAGCAGCTTAGACAGGGGGCGGTACGAGCAGTACTTC. Amino acid sequence: CASSLDRGRYEQYF. Based on the CDR3 plus reference TRBV7-2 and TRBJ2-7, the full variable domain is GAGVSQSPSNKVTEKGKDVELRCDPISGHTALYWYRQSLGQGLEFLIYFQGNSAPDKSGLPSDRFSAERTGGSVSTLTIQRTQQEDSAVYLCASSLDRGRYEQYFGPGTRLTVT.

This sequence joins TRBV9 and TRBJ2-3; D is unclear. Germline CDR1 is SGDLS and CDR2 is YYNGEE. Trimming took 4 bases from V and 6 from J, leaving 18 bases between them. This CDR3 spans 15 amino acids. CDR3 in DNA: TGTGCCAGCAGCCCTCGTGTGGGCCAATGGGATACGCAGTATTTT. Protein: CASSPRVGQWDTQYF.

Only a few counts were recorded for this clonotype. The chain employs TRBV28 and TRBJ2-7; D ambiguous. The CDR3 loop spans 15 amino acids. Germline V gene sequence: CDR1 MDHEN, CDR2 SYDVKM. V lost 4 bases, J lost 2 bases, and 15 bases lay in between. CDR3 in DNA: TGTGCCAGCAGTTCTGTCGAGCCCACTCCCTACGAGCAGTACTTC. The encoded protein is CASSSVEPTPYEQYF.

This clonotype was found many times. CDR3 DNA: TGCGCCAGCAGCTTAAGTATGCGTGGAGATACGCAGTATTTT. Translating it yields CASSLSMRGDTQYF. The V call is TRBV5-1, the J call TRBJ2-3; no reliable D call. This CDR3 is built from 14 residues. Germline loops: CDR1 SGHRS, CDR2 YFSETQ. The V end lost 2 bases, the J end lost 5 bases, and 12 bases lay between the germline ends.

This clonotype was recorded a few times. This rearrangement joins TRBV7-2 to TRBJ1-3; 9 bases map to TRBD1. V was clipped by 5 bases and J by 4 bases; unmatched bases: 3. The CDR3 is 14 amino acids. Germline lookup yields CDR1 SGHTA and CDR2 FQGNSA. DNA of the CDR3: TGTGCCAGCAGCCCGGGACAGGGAGGAAACACCATATATTTT. Translation: CASSPGQGGNTIYF.

This clonotype occurred a few times. The chain recombines TRBV12-3 or TRBV12-4 with TRBJ1-3, with TRBD1 as a possible D gene (5 bases). V was shortened by 6 bases and J by 2 bases, with 11 bases between the two germline ends. The CDR3 runs 14 residues. In nucleotides, the CDR3 is TGTGCCAGCAGGCGGCGGGGGACTGGAAACACCATATATTTT. Translated, it gives CASRRRGTGNTIYF.

The J gene is TRBJ2-3, the V gene TRBV24-1, with 10 bases fitting TRBD1. Germline V lookup: CDR1 KGHDR, CDR2 SFDVKD. After removal of 4 bases from V and 1 base from J, the junction contained 4 bases not matched to a gene. The CDR3 is 16 amino acids. The CDR3, as DNA: TGTGCCACCAGTGACCCTGGACAGGGGGGCACAGATACGCAGTATTTT. Translated, it gives CATSDPGQGGTDTQYF.

This clonotype was detected only a few times. This rearrangement joins TRBV20-1 to TRBJ2-3; TRBD2 aligns across 12 bases. V gave up 3 bases and J gave up 3 bases; unmatched junction bases: 13. Germline CDR1 is DFQATT and CDR2 is SNEGSKA (reference sequence). This CDR3 is built from 18 residues. The CDR3 sequence: CSARVLAGGPVGTDTQYF. The CDR3, as DNA: TGCAGTGCTAGGGTACTAGCGGGGGGCCCTGTGGGGACAGATACGCAGTATTTT.

V gene TRBV7-2 combines with J gene TRBJ2-7; D is unclear. This CDR3 has 14 residues. Germline CDR1 is SGHTA and CDR2 is FQGNSA. V lost 5 bases to trimming and J lost 3 bases, with 14 bases between them. The DNA of the CDR3 is TGTGCCAGCAGCAACAATGGGGTCGGCTACGAGCAGTACTTC. It translates to CASSNNGVGYEQYF.

This clonotype was counted a few times. The chain joins TRBV4-2 to TRBJ2-3; D gene uncertain. Trimming removed 5 bases at V and 2 bases at J, with 8 bases between. The CDR3 runs to 13 residues. Germline values: CDR1 LGHNA, CDR2 YNFKEQ. In DNA form, the CDR3 reads TGTGCCAGCAGCACCCTAGACACAGATACGCAGTATTTT. It specifies CASSTLDTDTQYF.

In its sample, this clonotype was seen a few times. The rearrangement uses TRBV7-2 and TRBJ1-4, with 7 bases that match TRBD1. V lost 8 bases, J lost 8 bases, and 8 bases stayed unmatched. The CDR3 spans 13 residues. Per germline, CDR1 SGHTA and CDR2 FQGNSA. CDR3 protein: CASGKGAREKLFF. CDR3 sequence (DNA): TGTGCCAGCGGAAAGGGGGCTAGGGAAAAACTGTTTTTT.

The CDR3 loop is CASSLSGSKETQYF. Here the CDR3 DNA reads TGTGCCAGCAGCTTATCAGGGTCGAAAGAGACCCAGTACTTC. V is TRBV7-3 and J is TRBJ2-5, with a weak D call TRBD1 (5 bases). The V end was cut by 2 bases, the J end by 3 bases, with 10 bases between. The CDR3 sequence is 14 residues long. Germline CDR1 SGHTA, CDR2 FQGTGA.

This clonotype was seen at least ten times. The CDR3 sequence is CASSLETQYF. In DNA, the CDR3 is TGTGCCAGCAGTCTGGAGACCCAGTACTTC. V is TRBV7-9 and J is TRBJ2-5; D uncertain. Trimming pared 6 bases from V and 5 bases from J, leaving 4 bases between. The CDR3 covers 10 residues. Per the germline V gene, CDR1 is SEHNR and CDR2 is FQNEAQ (reference sequence).

This clonotype came up a few times. The chain couples TRBV2 to TRBJ2-5, with D possibly TRBD2 on 6 matching bases. Germline CDR1 and CDR2: SNHLY and FYNNEI. V lost 9 bases to trimming and J lost 6 bases, with 11 bases between them. There are 11 residues in the CDR3. The chain's CDR3 is CASSGEKTQYF. CDR3 DNA: TGTGCCAGTTCGGGGGAGAAGACCCAGTACTTC.

The V and J genes are TRBV29-1 and TRBJ2-2; 12 bases map to TRBD2. V gave up 7 bases and J gave up 7 bases; unmatched junction bases: 13. From germline, CDR1 is SQVTM and CDR2 ANQGSEA. The CDR3 sequence is 16 residues long. DNA for the CDR3: TGCAGCGCCCTCGGGGCTAGCGGGGGGGCGAGCGGGGAGCTGTTTTTT. Translating gives CSALGASGGASGELFF.

This clonotype was detected only a few times. CDR3 sequence: CASSLAPGTSYEQYF. The DNA of the CDR3 is TGTGCCAGCAGCTTAGCCCCGGGGACAAGCTACGAGCAGTACTTC. V is TRBV11-2 and J is TRBJ2-7; D is possibly TRBD1 (6 bases). CDR1 SGHAT and CDR2 FQNNGV come from the germline V gene. This CDR3 has 15 residues. Deletions cut 1 base from V and 3 bases from J, with 13 bases between. The variable domain in full, completed from reference TRBV11-2 and TRBJ2-7, reads EAGVAQSPRYKIIEKRQSVAFWCNPISGHATLYWYQQILGQGPKLLIQFQNNGVVDDSQLPKDRFSAERLKGVDSTLKIQPAKLEDSAVYLCASSLAPGTSYEQYFGPGTRLTVT.

This clonotype was observed a few times. V is TRBV30 and J is TRBJ1-1, with TRBD1 as a possible D gene (6 bases). The CDR3 covers 14 residues. Between the trimmed V and J ends, which lost 0 bases and 4 bases, there was a span of 12 bases. The germline gives CDR1 GTSNPN, CDR2 SVGIG (reference sequence). CDR3: CAWSVQGTGTEAFF. The CDR3 nucleotides read TGTGCCTGGAGTGTACAGGGAACAGGCACTGAAGCTTTCTTT.

In this sample, this clonotype turned up a few times. V gene TRBV20-1 combines with J gene TRBJ2-7; 11 bases match TRBD1. The germline V gene has CDR1 DFQATT and CDR2 SNEGSKA (reference sequence). CDR3 length: 15 residues. J gave up 6 bases and V 6 bases, and 13 bases lay outside the gene matches. CDR3 coding DNA: TGCAGTGCCATTAGTGCGGGACAGGGGGGGATCGAGCAGTACTTC. It encodes CSAISAGQGGIEQYF.

The chain couples TRBV18 to TRBJ1-2; D gene uncertain. The CDR3 is made up of 11 amino acids. The V end lost 5 bases, the J end lost 3 bases, and 4 bases lay between the germline ends. CDR1 KGHSH and CDR2 LQKENI come from the germline V gene. The CDR3: CASSSDYGYTF. The CDR3 DNA reads TGTGCCAGCTCATCAGACTATGGCTACACCTTC.

This clonotype was recorded a few times. V gene TRBV9 combines with J gene TRBJ1-5; D remains ambiguous. The CDR3 is 13 amino acids. Germline CDR1 SGDLS, CDR2 YYNGEE. Trimming shortened V by 0 bases and J by 6 bases, and 7 bases separated the two germline ends. The CDR3 DNA follows: TGTGCCAGCAGCGTAGATTATACTCAGCCCCAGCATTTT. This sequence encodes CASSVDYTQPQHF.

Ten or more counts support this clonotype. The rearrangement uses TRBV12-3 or TRBV12-4 and TRBJ2-2; D perhaps matches TRBD2 (7 bases). Trimming took off 3 bases at V and 6 bases at J, with 11 bases between the two ends. The CDR3 spans 14 residues. The CDR3 DNA reads as TGTGCCAGCAGTTTGGGGGGGGCCCCCGGGGAGCTGTTTTTT. Translation gives CASSLGGAPGELFF.

The chain has TRBV27 and TRBJ2-5; 9 bases line up with TRBD1. Losses at the gene ends were 5 bases for V and 5 bases for J; bases not matched to a gene: 6. The CDR3 has 14 amino acids. In germline, CDR1 is MNHEY, CDR2 SMNVEV (reference sequence). CDR3 loop: CASSQKGTGETQYF. The CDR3 DNA follows: TGTGCCAGCAGTCAAAAGGGGACAGGGGAGACCCAGTACTTC.

This clonotype came up a few times. The V call is TRBV5-1, the J call TRBJ2-1; 7 bases match TRBD1. Germline CDR1 and CDR2: SGHRS and YFSETQ. The CDR3 runs to 15 residues. The trim removed 4 bases at V and 8 bases at J, leaving 12 bases unmatched. The CDR3 DNA sequence: TGCGCCAGCAGCACCAGCCCCGACAGGGCCCATGAGCAGTTCTTC. It specifies CASSTSPDRAHEQFF.

This clonotype was detected a few times. V is TRBV12-3 or TRBV12-4 and J is TRBJ1-1, with D maybe TRBD1 (6 bases). The CDR3 sequence is 13 residues long. Trimming took 3 bases from V and 3 from J, leaving 8 bases between them. The DNA of the CDR3 is TGTGCCAGCAGTTTCCGACAGGACACTGAAGCTTTCTTT. Its protein product is CASSFRQDTEAFF.

This rearrangement joins TRBV7-2 to TRBJ1-6; 7 nucleotides align to TRBD1. This CDR3 is built from 15 residues. CDR1 and CDR2 from the germline V gene are SGHTA and FQGNSA. V gave up 4 bases and J gave up 9 bases; unmatched junction bases: 9. CDR3 nucleotide sequence: TGTGCCAGCAGCTCCGGACAGGAAAGGACTTCACCCCTCCACTTT. It codes for CASSSGQERTSPLHF.

V gene TRBV20-1 combines with J gene TRBJ1-6, with 8 bases that match TRBD1. The CDR3 runs 13 residues. The germline V gene encodes CDR1 DFQATT and CDR2 SNEGSKA (reference sequence). J lost 11 bases, V lost 6 bases, and 9 bases had no gene match. The CDR3, as DNA: TGCAGTGCGAAGCCGGGACAGGACACACCCCTCCACTTT. Protein: CSAKPGQDTPLHF.